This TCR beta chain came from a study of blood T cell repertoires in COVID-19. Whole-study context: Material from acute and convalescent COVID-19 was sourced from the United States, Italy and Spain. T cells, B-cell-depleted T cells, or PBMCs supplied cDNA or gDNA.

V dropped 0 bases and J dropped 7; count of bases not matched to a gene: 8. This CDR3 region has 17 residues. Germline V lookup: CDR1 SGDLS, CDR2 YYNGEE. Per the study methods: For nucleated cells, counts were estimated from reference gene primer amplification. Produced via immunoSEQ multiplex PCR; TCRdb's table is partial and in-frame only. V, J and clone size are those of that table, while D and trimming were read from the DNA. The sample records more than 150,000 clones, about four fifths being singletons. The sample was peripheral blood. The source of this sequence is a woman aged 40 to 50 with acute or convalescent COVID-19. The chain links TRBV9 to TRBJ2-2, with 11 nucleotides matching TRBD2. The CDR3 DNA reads TGTGCCAGCAGCGTAGATGGGACTAGCGGTTTTCGCGGGGAGCTGTTTTTT. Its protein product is CASSVDGTSGFRGELFF.